The sequence of this TCR beta chain was determined in a study of T cells expressing NK-cell markers. Study-level findings and limits: The dominant NKG2C+ clonotypes represented about 1.0-8% of CD8+ T cells in five to seven donors.

Germline loops: CDR1 MRHNA, CDR2 SNTAGT. The CDR3 length is 15 residues. For each CDR3 protein, TCRdb gives one entry from its re-call of the 5' RACE reads, without DNA. The sample data list about 150,000 distinct CDR3 sequences. Turning to this clonotype: The antigen is unknown.

This chain connects TRBV6-4 to TRBJ2-1; the D call from TCRdb, TRBD2, cannot be confirmed without DNA. This TCR derives from a man between 18 and 69 years old in good health. Sequencing input: blood T cells: a sorted CD56 or NKG2C T cell subset, CD4+ or CD8+ T cells, or bulk PBMC T cells (not recorded which). CDR3 sequence reads: CASSEDGTSVSEQFF.